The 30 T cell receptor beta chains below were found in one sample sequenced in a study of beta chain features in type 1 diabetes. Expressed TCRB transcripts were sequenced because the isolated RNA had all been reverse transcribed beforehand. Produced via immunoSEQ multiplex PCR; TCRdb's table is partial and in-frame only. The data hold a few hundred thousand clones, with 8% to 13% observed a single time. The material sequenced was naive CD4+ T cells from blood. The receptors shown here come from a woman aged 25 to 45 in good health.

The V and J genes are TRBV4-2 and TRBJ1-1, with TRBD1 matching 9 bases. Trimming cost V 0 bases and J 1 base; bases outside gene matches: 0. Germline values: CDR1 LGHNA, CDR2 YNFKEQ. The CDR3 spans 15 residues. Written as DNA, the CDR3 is TGTGCCAGCAGCCAAGAGGGACAGGGGAACACTGAAGCTTTCTTT. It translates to CASSQEGQGNTEAFF.

The CDR3 sequence is CASSQPGLAYNEQFF. In nucleotides, the CDR3 is TGTGCCAGTTCCCAACCGGGACTAGCTTACAATGAGCAGTTCTTC. The chain couples TRBV19 to TRBJ2-1; TRBD2 matches 9 bases. V gave up 8 bases and J gave up 4 bases; unmatched junction bases: 9. This CDR3 has 15 amino acids. Germline V lookup: CDR1 LNHDA, CDR2 SQIVND (reference sequence).

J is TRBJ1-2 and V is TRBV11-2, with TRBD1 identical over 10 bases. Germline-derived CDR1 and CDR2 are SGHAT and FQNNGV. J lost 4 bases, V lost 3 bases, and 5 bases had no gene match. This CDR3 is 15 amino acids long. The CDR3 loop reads CASSFGTGVVYGYTF. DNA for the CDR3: TGTGCCAGCAGCTTCGGGACAGGGGTGGTCTATGGCTACACCTTC.

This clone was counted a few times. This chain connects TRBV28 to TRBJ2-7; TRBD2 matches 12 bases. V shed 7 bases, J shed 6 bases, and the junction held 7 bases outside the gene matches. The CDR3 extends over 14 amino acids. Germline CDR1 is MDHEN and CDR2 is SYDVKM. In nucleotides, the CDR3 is TGTGCCAGCAACCGACTAGCGGGAGTTGGCGAGCAGTACTTC. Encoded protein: CASNRLAGVGEQYF.

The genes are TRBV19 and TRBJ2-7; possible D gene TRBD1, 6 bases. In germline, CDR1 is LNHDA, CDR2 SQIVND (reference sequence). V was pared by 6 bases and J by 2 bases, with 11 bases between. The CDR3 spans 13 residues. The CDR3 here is CASSPGHAYEQYF. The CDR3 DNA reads TGTGCCAGTAGCCCGGGACATGCCTACGAGCAGTACTTC.

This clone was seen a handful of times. Here the CDR3 DNA reads TGTGCCAGCACCGGGGGACGGATGAACACTGAAGCTTTCTTT. Translation gives CASTGGRMNTEAFF. This chain uses TRBV28 with TRBJ1-1; a possible D gene is TRBD1 (5 bases). In germline, CDR1 is MDHEN, CDR2 SYDVKM. V shed 7 bases and J shed 0 bases, with 12 bases lying between them. The CDR3 spans 14 residues.

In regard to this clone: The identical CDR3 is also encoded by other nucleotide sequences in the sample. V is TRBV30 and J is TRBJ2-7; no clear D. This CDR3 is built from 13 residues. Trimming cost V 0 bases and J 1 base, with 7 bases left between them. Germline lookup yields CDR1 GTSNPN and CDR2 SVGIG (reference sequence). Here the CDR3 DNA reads TGTGCCTGGAGTGTACAGAGTTCCTACGAGCAGTACTTC. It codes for CAWSVQSSYEQYF.

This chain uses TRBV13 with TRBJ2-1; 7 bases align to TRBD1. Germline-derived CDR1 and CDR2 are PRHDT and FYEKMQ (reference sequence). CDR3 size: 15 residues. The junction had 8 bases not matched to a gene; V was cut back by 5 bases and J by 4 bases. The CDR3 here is CASSARQGLYNEQFF. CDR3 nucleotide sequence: TGTGCCAGCAGCGCAAGACAGGGCCTATACAATGAGCAGTTCTTC.

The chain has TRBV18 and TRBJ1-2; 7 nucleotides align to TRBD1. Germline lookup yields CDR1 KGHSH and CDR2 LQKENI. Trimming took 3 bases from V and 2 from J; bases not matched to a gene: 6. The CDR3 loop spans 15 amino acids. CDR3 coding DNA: TGTGCCAGCTCACCTGACAGGGACGGCAACTATGGCTACACCTTC. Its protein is CASSPDRDGNYGYTF.

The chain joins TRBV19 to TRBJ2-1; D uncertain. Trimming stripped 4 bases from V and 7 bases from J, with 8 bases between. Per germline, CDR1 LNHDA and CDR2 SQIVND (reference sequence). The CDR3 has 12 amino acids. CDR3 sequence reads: CASSKRENEQFF. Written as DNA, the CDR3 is TGTGCCAGTAGTAAAAGAGAGAATGAGCAGTTCTTC.

CDR3 DNA sequence: TGCGCCAGCAGCTTGGAAGGGACAGGGTTCTCAGATACGCAGTATTTT. Translating gives CASSLEGTGFSDTQYF. This chain uses TRBV5-1 with TRBJ2-3, with 9 bases identical to TRBD1. This CDR3 comprises 16 residues. Per the germline V gene, CDR1 is SGHRS and CDR2 is YFSETQ. After removal of 0 bases from V and 4 bases from J, the junction contained 6 bases not matched to a gene.

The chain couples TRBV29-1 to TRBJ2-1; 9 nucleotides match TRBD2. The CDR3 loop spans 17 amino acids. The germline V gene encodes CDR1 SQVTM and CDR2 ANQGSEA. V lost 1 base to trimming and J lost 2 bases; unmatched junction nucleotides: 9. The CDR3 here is CSVEAHLAGGPYNEQFF. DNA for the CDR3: TGCAGCGTTGAAGCCCACCTGGCGGGAGGGCCCTACAATGAGCAGTTCTTC.

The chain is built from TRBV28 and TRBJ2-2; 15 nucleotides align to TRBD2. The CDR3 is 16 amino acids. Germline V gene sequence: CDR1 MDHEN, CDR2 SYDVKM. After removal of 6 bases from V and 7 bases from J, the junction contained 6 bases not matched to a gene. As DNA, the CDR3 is TGTGCCAGCAGAACGGGACTAGCGGGAGGTGTCGGGGAGCTGTTTTTT. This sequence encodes CASRTGLAGGVGELFF.

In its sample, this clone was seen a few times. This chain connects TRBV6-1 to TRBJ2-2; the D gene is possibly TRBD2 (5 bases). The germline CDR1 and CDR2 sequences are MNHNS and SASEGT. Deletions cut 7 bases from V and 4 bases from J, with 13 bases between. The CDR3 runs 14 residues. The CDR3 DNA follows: TGTGCCAGCATTCGAGGGAGTTTCACCGGGGAGCTGTTTTTT. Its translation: CASIRGSFTGELFF.

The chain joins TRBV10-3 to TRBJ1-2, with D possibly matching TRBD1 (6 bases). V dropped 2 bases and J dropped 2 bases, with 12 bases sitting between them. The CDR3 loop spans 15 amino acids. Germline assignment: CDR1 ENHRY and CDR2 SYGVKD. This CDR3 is CAISEGNRVNYGYTF. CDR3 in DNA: TGTGCCATCAGTGAGGGGAACAGGGTCAACTATGGCTACACCTTC.

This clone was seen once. The CDR3 loop reads CASSTGDSGYTF. CDR3 nucleotide sequence: TGTGCCAGCAGTACCGGGGACAGCGGCTACACCTTC. This chain uses TRBV28 with TRBJ1-2, with 7 positions matching TRBD1. This CDR3 comprises 12 residues. With V trimmed by 5 bases and J by 8 bases, 5 bases remained unmatched. Germline CDR1 is MDHEN and CDR2 is SYDVKM.

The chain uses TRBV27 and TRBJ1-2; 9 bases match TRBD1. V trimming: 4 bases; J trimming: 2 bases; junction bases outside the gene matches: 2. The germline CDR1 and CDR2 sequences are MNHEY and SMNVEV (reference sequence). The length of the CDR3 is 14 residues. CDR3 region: CASSSGQGNYGYTF. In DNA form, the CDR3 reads TGTGCCAGCAGTTCGGGACAGGGAAACTATGGCTACACCTTC.

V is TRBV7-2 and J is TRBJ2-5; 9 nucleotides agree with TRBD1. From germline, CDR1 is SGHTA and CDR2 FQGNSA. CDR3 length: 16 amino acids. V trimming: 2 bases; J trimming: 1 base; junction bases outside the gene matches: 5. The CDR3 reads CASSLRAGQGQETQYF. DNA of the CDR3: TGTGCCAGCAGCTTACGAGCGGGACAGGGCCAAGAGACCCAGTACTTC.

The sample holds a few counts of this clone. The CDR3 is CASSRAGLEGEDTQYF. The CDR3 bases are TGTGCCAGCAGTCGTGCGGGACTAGAGGGGGAGGATACGCAGTATTTT. V is TRBV6-6 and J is TRBJ2-3; TRBD2 matches at 8 bases. The germline V gene encodes CDR1 MNHNY and CDR2 SVGAGI (reference sequence). V was clipped by 5 bases and J by 6 bases; unmatched bases: 13. The CDR3 covers 16 residues.

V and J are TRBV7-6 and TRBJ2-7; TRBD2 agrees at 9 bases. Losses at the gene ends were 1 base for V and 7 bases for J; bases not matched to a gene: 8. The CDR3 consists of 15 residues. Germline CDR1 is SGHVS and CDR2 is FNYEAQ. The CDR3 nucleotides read TGTGCCAGCAGCTTAGGGGCGGGAGGGCCTGGGGAGCAGTACTTC. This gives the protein CASSLGAGGPGEQYF.

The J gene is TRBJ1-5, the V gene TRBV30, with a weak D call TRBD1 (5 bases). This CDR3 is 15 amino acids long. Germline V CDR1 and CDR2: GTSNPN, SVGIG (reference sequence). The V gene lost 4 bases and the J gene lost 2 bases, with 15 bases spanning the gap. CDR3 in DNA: TGTGCCTGGACCGTAGACAGTCGAGGCAATCAGCCCCAGCATTTT. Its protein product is CAWTVDSRGNQPQHF.

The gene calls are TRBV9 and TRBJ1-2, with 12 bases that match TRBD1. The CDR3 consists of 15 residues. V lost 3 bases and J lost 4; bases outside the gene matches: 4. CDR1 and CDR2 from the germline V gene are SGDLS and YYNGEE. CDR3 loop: CASSDRDRGPYGYTF. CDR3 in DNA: TGTGCCAGCAGCGACCGGGACAGGGGGCCCTATGGCTACACCTTC.

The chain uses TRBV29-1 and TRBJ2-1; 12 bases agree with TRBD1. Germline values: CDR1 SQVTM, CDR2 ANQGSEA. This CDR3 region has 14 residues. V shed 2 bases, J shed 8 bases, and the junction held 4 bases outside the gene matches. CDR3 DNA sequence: TGCAGCGTTGAAAAGGGACAGGGGGCCGATGAGCAGTTCTTC. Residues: CSVEKGQGADEQFF.

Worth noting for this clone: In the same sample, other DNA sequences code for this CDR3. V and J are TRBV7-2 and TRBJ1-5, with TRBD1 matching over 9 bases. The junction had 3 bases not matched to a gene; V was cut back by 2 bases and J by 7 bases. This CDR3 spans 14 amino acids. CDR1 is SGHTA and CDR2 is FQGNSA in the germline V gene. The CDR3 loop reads CASSLRQGGQPQHF. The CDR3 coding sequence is TGTGCCAGCAGCTTACGACAGGGGGGCCAGCCCCAGCATTTT.

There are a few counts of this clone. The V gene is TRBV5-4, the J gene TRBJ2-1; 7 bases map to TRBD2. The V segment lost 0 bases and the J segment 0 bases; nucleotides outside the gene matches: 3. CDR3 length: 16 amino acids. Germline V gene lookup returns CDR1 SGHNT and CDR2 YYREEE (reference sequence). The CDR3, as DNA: TGTGCCAGCAGCTTGGCAGCGGGAAGCTCCTACAATGAGCAGTTCTTC. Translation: CASSLAAGSSYNEQFF.

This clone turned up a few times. For the CDR3, the DNA is TGTGCCAGCTCACCACGGCAGGCGGGCGGTACAAGCAATCAGCCCCAGCATTTT. This sequence encodes CASSPRQAGGTSNQPQHF. The chain employs TRBV18 and TRBJ1-5; unclear D gene. Germline V gene lookup returns CDR1 KGHSH and CDR2 LQKENI. The V gene lost 1 base and the J gene lost 1 base, with 17 bases spanning the gap. There are 18 residues in the CDR3.

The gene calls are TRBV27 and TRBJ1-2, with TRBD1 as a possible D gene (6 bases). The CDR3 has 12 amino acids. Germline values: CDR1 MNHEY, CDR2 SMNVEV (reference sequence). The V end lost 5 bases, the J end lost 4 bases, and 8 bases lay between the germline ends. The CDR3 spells CASSTGLYGYTF. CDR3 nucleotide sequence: TGTGCCAGCAGTACAGGGCTCTATGGCTACACCTTC.

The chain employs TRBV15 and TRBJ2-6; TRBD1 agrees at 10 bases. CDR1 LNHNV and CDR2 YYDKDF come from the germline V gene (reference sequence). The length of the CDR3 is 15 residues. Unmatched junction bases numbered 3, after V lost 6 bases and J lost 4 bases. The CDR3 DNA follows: TGTGCCACCAGGAGACAGGGGGCCGGGGCCAACGTCCTGACTTTC. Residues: CATRRQGAGANVLTF.

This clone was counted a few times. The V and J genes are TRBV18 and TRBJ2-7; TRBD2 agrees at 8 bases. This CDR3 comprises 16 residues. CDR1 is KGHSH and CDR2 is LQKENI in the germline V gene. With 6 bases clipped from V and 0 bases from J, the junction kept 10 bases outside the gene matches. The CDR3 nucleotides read TGTGCCAGCTCTCTGGGAGTAGCGGGGAGCTCCTACGAGCAGTACTTC. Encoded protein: CASSLGVAGSSYEQYF.

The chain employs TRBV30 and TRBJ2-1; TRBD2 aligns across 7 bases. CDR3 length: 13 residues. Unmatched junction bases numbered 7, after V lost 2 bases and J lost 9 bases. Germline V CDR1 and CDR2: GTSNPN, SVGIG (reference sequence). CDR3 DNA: TGTGCCTGGAGTTTGGAGGGAGGGGCTGAGCAGTTCTTC. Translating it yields CAWSLEGGAEQFF.